This T cell receptor beta chain was sequenced in a study of blood T cells in healthy people across ages. The study, taken as a whole, reports: The diversity estimates, figures obtained from one million T cells, were considered underestimates. TCR beta diversity was tightly associated with the proportion of naive T cells.

This CDR3 has 14 residues. Trimming took off 1 base at V and 9 bases at J, with 10 bases between the two ends. Germline V lookup: CDR1 LGHNT, CDR2 FRNRAP. A J-beta primer mix and a sample-barcoded 5' primer were used in a second PCR of roughly 7 to 12 cycles. MiXCR, run by TCRdb on the 5' RACE reads, gives a single entry per CDR3 protein. Of some 1.4 million distinct CDR3 sequences in the sample, 42% were seen once. Only a few counts were recorded for this clonotype. Its specificity is unknown. The specimen sequenced was blood. The chain links TRBV12-5 to TRBJ1-6; tentative D call: TRBD1 (5 bases). The source of this sequence is a woman aged 18-29 years in good health. The DNA of the CDR3 is TGTGCTAGTGGTTTGGCGGGGGGAATTTCACCCCTCCACTTT. Residues: CASGLAGGISPLHF. The complete variable domain, with remaining parts taken from reference TRBV12-5 and TRBJ1-6, reads DARVTQTPRHKVTEMGQEVTMRCQPILGHNTVFWYRQTMMQGLELLAYFRNRAPLDDSGMPKDRFSAEMPDATLATLKIQPSEPRDSAVYFCASGLAGGISPLHFGNGTRLTVT.